These 7 T cell receptor beta chains were all obtained from the same sample, sequenced in a study of human CD8 memory T cell subsets. UMI-labeled 5' RACE produced the TCR beta libraries. TCRdb reprocessed the 5' RACE reads; each CDR3 protein has one entry and no DNA is given. This table lists fewer than 11,000 distinct CDR3 sequences. Sequencing was carried out using CD8+ stem-like memory T cells (TSCM and TCM) sorted from PBMCs. Subset described: stem-like memory CD8 T cells (TSTEM), CCR7+ PD-1- TIGIT-. These receptors came from a human donor in good health.

CDR3 region: CASSTIGVHTDTQYF. This chain links TRBV6-6 with TRBJ2-3. Germline V gives CDR1 MNHNY, CDR2 SVGAGI (reference sequence). This CDR3 is 15 amino acids long.

The genes are TRBV7-9 and TRBJ1-5; TCRdb returns TRBD1, unconfirmable since there is no DNA. The germline V gene has CDR1 SEHNR and CDR2 FQNEAQ (reference sequence). This CDR3 has 19 residues. The CDR3 here is CASSQNEGQGGIFGQPQHF.

Frequency places this clonotype as medium-sized (0.01 to 0.1%). V is TRBV4-1 and J is TRBJ2-5. The length of the CDR3 is 14 residues. The V gene's germline CDR1 is MGHRA and CDR2 YSYEKL. CDR3 loop: CASSQDRVFETQYF.

V is TRBV9 and J is TRBJ1-1; lacking DNA, the TRBD1 call made by TCRdb goes unchecked. This CDR3 is built from 16 residues. CDR1 SGDLS and CDR2 YYNGEE come from the germline V gene. The CDR3 sequence is CASSLSEYGIYTEAFF.

The chain links TRBV2 to TRBJ2-3; TCRdb's D gene call, TRBD2, goes unchecked for lack of DNA. Germline CDR1 reads SNHLY; CDR2 reads FYNNEI. The CDR3 has 16 residues. The CDR3 sequence is CASSGQREEWRDTQYF. Based on the CDR3 plus reference TRBV2 and TRBJ2-3, the full variable domain is EPEVTQTPSHQVTQMGQEVILRCVPISNHLYFYWYRQILGQKVEFLVSFYNNEISEKSEIFDDQFSVERPDGSNFTLKIRSTKLEDSAMYFCASSGQREEWRDTQYFGPGTRLTVL.

The chain combines TRBV4-3 with TRBJ2-2; TCRdb lists TRBD1, though no DNA is available to test this call. This CDR3 spans 14 amino acids. Germline lookup yields CDR1 LGHNA and CDR2 YSLEER. The CDR3 sequence: CASSQYRDTGELFF.

CDR3 loop: CSVEGERVGYTF. The chain recombines TRBV29-1 with TRBJ1-2; no DNA is available, so the TRBD1 call from TCRdb remains unchecked. CDR3 length: 12 residues. The germline V gene has CDR1 SQVTM and CDR2 ANQGSEA.